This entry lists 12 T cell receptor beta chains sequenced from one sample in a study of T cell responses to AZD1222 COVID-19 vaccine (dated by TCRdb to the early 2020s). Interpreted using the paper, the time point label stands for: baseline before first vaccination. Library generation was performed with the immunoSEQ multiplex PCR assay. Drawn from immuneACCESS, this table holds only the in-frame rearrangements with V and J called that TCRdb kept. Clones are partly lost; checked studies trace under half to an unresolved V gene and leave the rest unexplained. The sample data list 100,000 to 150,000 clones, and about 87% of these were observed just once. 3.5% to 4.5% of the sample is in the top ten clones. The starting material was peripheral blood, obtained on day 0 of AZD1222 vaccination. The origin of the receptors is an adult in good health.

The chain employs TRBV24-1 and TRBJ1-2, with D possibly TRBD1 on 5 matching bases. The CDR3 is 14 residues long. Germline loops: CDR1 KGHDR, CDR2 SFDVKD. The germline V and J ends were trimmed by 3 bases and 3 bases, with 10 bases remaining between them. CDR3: CATSDTGTDYGYTF. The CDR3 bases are TGTGCCACCAGTGATACAGGAACCGACTATGGCTACACCTTC.

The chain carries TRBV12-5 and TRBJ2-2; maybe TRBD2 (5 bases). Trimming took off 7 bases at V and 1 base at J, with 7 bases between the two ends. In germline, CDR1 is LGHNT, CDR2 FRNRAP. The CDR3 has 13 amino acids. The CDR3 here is CASVAGNTGELFF. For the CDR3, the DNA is TGTGCTAGTGTGGCGGGGAACACCGGGGAGCTGTTTTTT.

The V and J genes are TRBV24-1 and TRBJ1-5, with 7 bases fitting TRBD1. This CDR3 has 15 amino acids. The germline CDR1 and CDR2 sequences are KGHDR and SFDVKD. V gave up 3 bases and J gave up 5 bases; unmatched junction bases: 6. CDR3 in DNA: TGTGCCACCAGTGATACAGGGGAGAGATATCAGCCCCAGCATTTT. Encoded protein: CATSDTGERYQPQHF.

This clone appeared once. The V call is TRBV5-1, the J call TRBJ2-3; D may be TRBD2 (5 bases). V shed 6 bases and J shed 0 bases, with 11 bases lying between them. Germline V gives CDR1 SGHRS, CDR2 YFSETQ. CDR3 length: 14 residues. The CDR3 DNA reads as TGCGCCAGCACTCCGCTAGCAAGCACAGATACGCAGTATTTT. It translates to CASTPLASTDTQYF.

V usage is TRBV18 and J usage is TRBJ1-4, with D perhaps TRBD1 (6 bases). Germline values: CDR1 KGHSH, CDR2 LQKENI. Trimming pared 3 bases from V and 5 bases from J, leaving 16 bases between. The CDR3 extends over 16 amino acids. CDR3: CASSPAEQGRNEKLFF. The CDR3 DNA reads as TGTGCCAGCTCACCCGCCGAACAGGGACGGAATGAAAAACTGTTTTTT.

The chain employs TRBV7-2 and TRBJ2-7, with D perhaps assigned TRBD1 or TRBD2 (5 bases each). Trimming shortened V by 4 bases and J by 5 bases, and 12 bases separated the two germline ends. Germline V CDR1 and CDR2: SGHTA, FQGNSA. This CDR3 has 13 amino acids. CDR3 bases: TGTGCCAGCAGCTCCCGGGACGGTAACGAGCAGTACTTC. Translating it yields CASSSRDGNEQYF.

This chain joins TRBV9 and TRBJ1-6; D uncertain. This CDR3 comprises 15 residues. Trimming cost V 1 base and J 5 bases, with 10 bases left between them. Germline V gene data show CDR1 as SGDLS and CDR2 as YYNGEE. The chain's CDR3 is CASSVIGSDNSPLHF. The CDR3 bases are TGTGCCAGCAGCGTAATAGGGTCGGATAATTCACCCCTCCACTTT.

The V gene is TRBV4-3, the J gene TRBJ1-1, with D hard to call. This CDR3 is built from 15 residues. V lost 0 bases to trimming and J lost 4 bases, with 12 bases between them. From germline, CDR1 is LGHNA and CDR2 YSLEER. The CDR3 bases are TGCGCCAGCAGCCAAGATCTCCGGGGAGGCACTGAAGCTTTCTTT. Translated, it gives CASSQDLRGGTEAFF.

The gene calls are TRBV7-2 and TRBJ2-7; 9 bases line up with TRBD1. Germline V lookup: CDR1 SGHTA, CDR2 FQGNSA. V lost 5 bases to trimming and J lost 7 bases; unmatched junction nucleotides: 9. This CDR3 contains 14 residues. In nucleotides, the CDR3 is TGTGCCAGCAGCGCCGGGACAGGGTTCTATGAGCAGTACTTC. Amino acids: CASSAGTGFYEQYF. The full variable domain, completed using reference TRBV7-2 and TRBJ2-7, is GAGVSQSPSNKVTEKGKDVELRCDPISGHTALYWYRQSLGQGLEFLIYFQGNSAPDKSGLPSDRFSAERTGGSVSTLTIQRTQQEDSAVYLCASSAGTGFYEQYFGPGTRLTVT.

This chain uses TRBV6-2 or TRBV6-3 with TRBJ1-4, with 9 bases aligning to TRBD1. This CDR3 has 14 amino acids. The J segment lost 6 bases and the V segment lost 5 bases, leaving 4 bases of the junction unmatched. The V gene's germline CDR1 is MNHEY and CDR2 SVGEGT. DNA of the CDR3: TGTGCCAGCAGTGACAGGGGGATCGATGAAAAACTGTTTTTT. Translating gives CASSDRGIDEKLFF.

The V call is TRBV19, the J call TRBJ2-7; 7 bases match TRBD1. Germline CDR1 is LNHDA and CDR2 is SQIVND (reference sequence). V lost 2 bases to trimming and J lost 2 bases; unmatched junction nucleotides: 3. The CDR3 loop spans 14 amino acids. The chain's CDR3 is CASSIRGTAYEQYF. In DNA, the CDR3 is TGTGCCAGTAGTATAAGAGGGACAGCCTACGAGCAGTACTTC.

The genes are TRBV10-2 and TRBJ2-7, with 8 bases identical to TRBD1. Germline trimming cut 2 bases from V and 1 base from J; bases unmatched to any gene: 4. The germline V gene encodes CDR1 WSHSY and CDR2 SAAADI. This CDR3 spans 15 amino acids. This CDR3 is CASSERGQGSYEQYF. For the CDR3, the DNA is TGCGCCAGCAGTGAGCGAGGACAGGGATCCTACGAGCAGTACTTC.